The clone carrying this T cell receptor beta chain was detected only a few times. TCRdb passed the 5' RACE reads through MiXCR, listing each CDR3 protein once. The data show more than 400,000 distinct CDR3 sequences, roughly 15% seen once. The record originates from a study of identical twins. CDR1 and CDR2 (germline): MGHDK, SYGVNS. V shed 3 bases, J shed 5 bases, and the junction held 6 bases outside the gene matches. CDR3 size: 14 residues. The same sample was also studied in work on yellow fever vaccine responses in identical twins.

The chain combines TRBV25-1 with TRBJ2-7, with TRBD2 matching over 8 bases. This clonotype was obtained from a woman in her late teens or twenties in good health. The material sequenced was CD4+ T cells sorted from blood. CDR3 coding DNA: TGTGCCAGCAGTGATGTCAGCGGGAGTGACGAGCAGTACTTC. It translates to CASSDVSGSDEQYF.